Given below is one T cell receptor beta chain in context. RNA totalling about 0.45 to 1 ug underwent reverse transcription with random hexamers. Amplification of the TCR beta CDR3 was carried out by immunoSEQ multiplex PCR, which spanned a total of 54 Vbeta and 13 Jbeta segments. In TCRdb, the immunoSEQ multiplex PCR reads were re-called with MiXCR into one record per CDR3 protein. The table has approximately 100,000 distinct CDR3 sequences, about nine tenths seen once; the top ten hold 0.13% to 0.15%. This sample was included in a study of CD8 T cells in Susac syndrome. CDR1 and CDR2 (germline): LGHNA, YSLEER. The V gene lost 3 bases and the J gene lost 0 bases, with 9 bases spanning the gap. This CDR3 is built from 15 residues.

The receptor comes from a human donor in good health. The chain links TRBV4-3 to TRBJ2-1; no definite D call. Sequencing input: CD4+ T cells from PBMCs. The CDR3 is CASSQDKSSYNEQFF. CDR3 DNA: TGCGCCAGCAGCCAGGATAAAAGCTCCTACAATGAGCAGTTCTTC.